Presented here are 6 T cell receptor beta chains from one specimen sequenced in a study of blood T cells in healthy people across ages. A second PCR, run for about 7 to 11 cycles, used a sample-barcoded 5' primer plus a J-beta primer mix. TCRdb re-called the 5' RACE reads with MiXCR, one entry per CDR3 protein. The sample has roughly 2 million distinct CDR3 sequences, 40% to 55% seen once. Sequenced material: blood. These receptors all stem from a woman aged 40 to 49 in good health.

Points on this clonotype: One end of the junction is discordant with germline, which a read error may explain. The genes are TRBV5-1 and TRBJ2-1; 10 bases agree with TRBD2. The germline gives CDR1 SGHRS, CDR2 YFSETQ. The CDR3 sequence is 16 residues long. CDR3 nucleotide sequence: TGCGCCAGCAGCAGTACTAGCGGGGTTGCCTACAGTGAGCAGTTCTTC. Translated, it gives CASSSTSGVAYSEQFF.

The chain employs TRBV20-1 and TRBJ2-5; 7 bases align to TRBD1. V trimming: 6 bases; J trimming: 2 bases; junction bases outside the gene matches: 12. The CDR3 runs 15 residues. Germline CDR1 DFQATT, CDR2 SNEGSKA (reference sequence). The DNA of the CDR3 is TGCAGTGCCACACTAATACAGGGGAATCAAGAGACCCAGTACTTC. It yields the protein CSATLIQGNQETQYF.

The V and J genes are TRBV27 and TRBJ2-3, with 14 bases aligning to TRBD2. The CDR3 consists of 18 residues. Unmatched junction bases numbered 10, after V lost 4 bases and J lost 4 bases. Germline V gene sequence: CDR1 MNHEY, CDR2 SMNVEV (reference sequence). CDR3 DNA: TGTGCCAGCAGTTCTTCCCTGGGACTAGCGGGGGACCCAGATACGCAGTATTTT. Its translation: CASSSSLGLAGDPDTQYF.

In its sample, this clonotype was seen a few times. The chain is built from TRBV5-1 and TRBJ2-1; the D is unclear. Trimming took 0 bases from V and 0 from J, leaving 10 bases between them. The CDR3 is made up of 16 amino acids. CDR1 SGHRS and CDR2 YFSETQ come from the germline V gene. Written as DNA, the CDR3 is TGCGCCAGCAGCTTGGAGGTTACCCCCTCCTACAATGAGCAGTTCTTC. Translating gives CASSLEVTPSYNEQFF.

V usage is TRBV5-1 and J usage is TRBJ2-1; the D gene is possibly TRBD2 (6 bases). V was cut by 4 bases and J by 6 bases, with 14 bases left in between. Germline CDR1 reads SGHRS; CDR2 reads YFSETQ. The CDR3 covers 14 residues. DNA of the CDR3: TGCGCCAGCAGCGCGACGGGACTGGCCAATGAGCAGTTCTTC. Protein product: CASSATGLANEQFF.

In its sample, this clonotype was seen a few times. The chain's CDR3 is CASSQDSRRRETQYF. In DNA, the CDR3 is TGTGCCAGCAGCCAAGATTCTCGGCGGAGGGAGACCCAGTACTTC. The chain combines TRBV3-1 with TRBJ2-5; TRBD2 is a possible D gene (5 bases). The germline V and J ends were trimmed by 0 bases and 5 bases, with 13 bases remaining between them. Germline V gene sequence: CDR1 LGHDT, CDR2 YNNKEL (reference sequence). This CDR3 has 15 residues.